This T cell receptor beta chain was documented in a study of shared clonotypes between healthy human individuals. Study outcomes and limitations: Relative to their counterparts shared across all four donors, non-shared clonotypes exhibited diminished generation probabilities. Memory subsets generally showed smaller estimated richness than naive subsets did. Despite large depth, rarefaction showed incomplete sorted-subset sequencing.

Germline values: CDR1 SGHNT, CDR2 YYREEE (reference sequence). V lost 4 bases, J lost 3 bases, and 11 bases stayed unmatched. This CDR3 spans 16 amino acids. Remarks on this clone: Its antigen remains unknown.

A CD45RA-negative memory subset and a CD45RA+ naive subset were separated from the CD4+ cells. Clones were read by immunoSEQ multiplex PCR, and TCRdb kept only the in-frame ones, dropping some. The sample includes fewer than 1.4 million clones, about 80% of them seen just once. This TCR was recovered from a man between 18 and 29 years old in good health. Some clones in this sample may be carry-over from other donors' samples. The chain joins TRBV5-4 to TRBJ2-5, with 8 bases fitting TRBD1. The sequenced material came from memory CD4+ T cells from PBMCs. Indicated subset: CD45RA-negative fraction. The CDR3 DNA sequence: TGTGCCAGCAGCCCCGGACAGGGAGCCAGGAAAGAGACCCAGTACTTC. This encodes CASSPGQGARKETQYF. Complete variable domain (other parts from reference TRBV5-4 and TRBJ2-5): ETGVTQSPTHLIKTRGQQVTLRCSSQSGHNTVSWYQQALGQGPQFIFQYYREEENGRGNFPPRFSGLQFPNYSSELNVNALELDDSALYLCASSPGQGARKETQYFGPGTRLLVL.